Reported below is one T cell receptor beta chain. Its antigen target is currently unknown. One end of the junction varies from germline; a read error may be responsible. TCRbeta CDR3 regions were amplified from genomic DNA by means of the immunoSEQ Assay, a bias-controlled multiplex PCR. The original methods were these. The number of nucleated cells in each sample was estimated from the amplification of reference gene primers within the assay. Sequence reads were collapsed and filtered to measure the absolute abundance of every unique TCRbeta CDR3 rearrangement. For each sample, productive Simpson clonality was calculated as the square root of Simpson's diversity index over productive rearrangements. Not all clones reach the TCRdb copy of this immuneACCESS table, which keeps in-frame sequences only. Checked studies attribute under half of the gap to unresolved V genes and leave the rest unexplained. The V and J calls and clone size were taken over from that table, and D and trimming were inferred from the DNA. In this sample the table shows some 200,000 clones, approximately 84% of which occur a single time. 6% to 8.5% of the sample goes to the ten largest clones.

This sample stems from a study of blood T cell repertoires in COVID-19 (dated by TCRdb to 2018 to 2021). For context, the study as a whole: Samples from collaborators originated in the United States, Italy and Spain and spanned both the acute and convalescent phases of COVID-19. The prospective study material was composed of cDNA or gDNA derived from T cells, B-cell-depleted T cells, or PBMCs. Deeply sampled blood TCRbeta repertoires from subjects exposed to, actively infected with, or recovered from COVID-19 were included in the dataset. A freely available public database, intended as a resource for researchers studying the immune response to SARS-CoV-2, is where the repertoires were released. The samples were drawn from the first 160 participants of the ongoing ImmuneRACE study and from some 1,300 subjects provided by 6 global collaborators. The sample metadata nearly always contained a de-identified subject ID, COVID-19 status, age in years and sex. Where available, HLA class I and class II types were taken from metadata supplied by the sample provider and were not determined by assay-based typing.

Each collaborating institution followed its own protocols to collect whole blood in K2EDTA tubes. For TCRbeta analysis, collaborators shipped samples as frozen whole blood, isolated PBMCs, or DNA extracted from either of those sample types. Including the terminal cysteine and phenylalanine, the CDR3 comprises 12 residues. The entry retains the CDR3 DNA only, 36 bases that are in frame from base 1. Reading the germline V gene (reference sequence) gives CDR1 LGHDT and CDR2 YNNKEL. The paper's findings and limits, for the study overall: The amount of clinical and demographic metadata varied by source and participant and was provided uncurated.

The receptor's source is a woman aged 50 to 65 with active or convalescent COVID-19. The chain employs TRBV3-1 (or the pseudogene TRBV3-2) and TRBJ1-5; TRBD1 lines up with 8 middle nucleotides. The sample consisted of peripheral blood. In nucleotide form, the sequence is TGTGCCAGCAGCCCCGGGACAGGCCCTCCGAATTTT. Its protein product is CASSPGTGPPNF.